This TCR beta chain was profiled in a study of blood T cell repertoires in COVID-19. About the research overall: PBMCs, B-cell-depleted T cells, or T cells were the source of the cDNA or gDNA that made up the material.

Authors' data handling: Quantification of nucleated cells was approximated via reference gene primer amplification. Sequencing was performed with immunoSEQ multiplex PCR; in TCRdb, only in-frame clones are kept and a portion is missing. The V and J calls and clone size are taken from that table; D and trimming were inferred from the DNA. In the table there are a few hundred thousand clones, around 83% of which are singletons. The V gene's germline CDR1 is MNHNY and CDR2 SVGAGI (reference sequence). Trimming took 4 bases from V and 6 from J, leaving 18 bases between them. This CDR3 region has 16 residues.

The chain uses TRBV6-6 and TRBJ2-2; D is ambiguous. This clonotype originated in a woman aged 45-59 years with acute or convalescent COVID-19. The source material was peripheral blood. The CDR3 sequence: CASSSVPTVTPGELFF. The CDR3 DNA reads as TGTGCCAGCAGTTCCGTTCCGACTGTCACCCCCGGGGAGCTGTTTTTT.